This T cell receptor (beta chain) was observed in a study of blood T cell repertoires in COVID-19. Looking at the study overall: Spain, Italy and the United States supplied samples that represented acute and convalescent COVID-19. From T cells, B-cell-depleted T cells, or PBMCs came the material, which was cDNA or gDNA.

Germline loops: CDR1 MGHRA, CDR2 YSYEKL. The V gene lost 0 bases and the J gene lost 7 bases, with 15 bases spanning the gap. CDR3 length equals 16 residues. Under the authors' procedure: The authors estimated nucleated cell counts from reference gene primer amplification. Using immunoSEQ multiplex PCR, the repertoire was profiled, and TCRdb retains in-frame clones only, with some absent. The DNA gave D and trimming, while V, J and clone size come from that table. The table lists under 65,000 clones, 73% of them singletons. Sequenced: peripheral blood. The chain uses TRBV4-1 and TRBJ1-4; perhaps TRBD1 as D (5 bases). The clonotype originates from a woman aged 70-85 years with acute or convalescent COVID-19. The CDR3 bases are TGCGCCAGCAGCCAAGATCTGAAGGGGATGGGTGAAAAACTGTTTTTT. The encoded protein is CASSQDLKGMGEKLFF.